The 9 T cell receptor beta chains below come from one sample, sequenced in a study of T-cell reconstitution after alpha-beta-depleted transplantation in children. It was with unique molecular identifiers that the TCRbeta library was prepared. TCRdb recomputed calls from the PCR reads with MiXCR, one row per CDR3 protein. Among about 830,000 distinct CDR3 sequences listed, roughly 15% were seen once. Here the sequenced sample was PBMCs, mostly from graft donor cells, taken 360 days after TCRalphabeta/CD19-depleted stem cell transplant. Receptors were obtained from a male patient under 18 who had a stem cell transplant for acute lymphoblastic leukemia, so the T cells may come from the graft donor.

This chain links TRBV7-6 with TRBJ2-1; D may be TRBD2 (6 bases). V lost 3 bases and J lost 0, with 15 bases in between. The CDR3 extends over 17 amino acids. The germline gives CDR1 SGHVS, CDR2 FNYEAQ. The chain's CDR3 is CASSLAGSRSSYNEQFF. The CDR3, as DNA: TGTGCCAGCAGCTTGGCGGGATCCCGGAGCTCCTACAATGAGCAGTTCTTC.

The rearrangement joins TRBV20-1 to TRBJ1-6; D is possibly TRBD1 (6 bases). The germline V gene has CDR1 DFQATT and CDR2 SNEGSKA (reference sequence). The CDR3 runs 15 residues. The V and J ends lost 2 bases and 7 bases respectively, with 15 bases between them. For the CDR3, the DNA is TGCAGTGCTAGATTGACAGGCCCGCTAAATTCACCCCTCCACTTT. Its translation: CSARLTGPLNSPLHF.

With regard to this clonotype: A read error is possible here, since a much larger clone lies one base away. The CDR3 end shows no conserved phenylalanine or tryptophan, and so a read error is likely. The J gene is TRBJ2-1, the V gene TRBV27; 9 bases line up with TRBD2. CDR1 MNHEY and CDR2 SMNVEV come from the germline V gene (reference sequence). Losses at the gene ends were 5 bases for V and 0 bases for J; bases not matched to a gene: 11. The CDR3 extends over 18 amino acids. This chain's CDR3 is CASSPPGLAIGSYNEQFC. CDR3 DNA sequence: TGTGCCAGCAGTCCACCGGGACTAGCAATCGGCTCCTACAATGAGCAGTTCTGC.

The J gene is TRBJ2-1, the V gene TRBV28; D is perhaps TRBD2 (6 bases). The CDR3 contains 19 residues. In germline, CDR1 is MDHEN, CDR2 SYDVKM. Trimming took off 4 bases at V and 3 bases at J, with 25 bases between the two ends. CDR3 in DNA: TGTGCCAGCAGTTCGATAGCGGATCTAACCTACCTAAACTACAATGAGCAGTTCTTC. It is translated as CASSSIADLTYLNYNEQFF. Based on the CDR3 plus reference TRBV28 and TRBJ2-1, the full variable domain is DVKVTQSSRYLVKRTGEKVFLECVQDMDHENMFWYRQDPGLGLRLIYFSYDVKMKEKGDIPEGYSVSREKKERFSLILESASTNQTSMYLCASSSIADLTYLNYNEQFFGPGTRLTVL.

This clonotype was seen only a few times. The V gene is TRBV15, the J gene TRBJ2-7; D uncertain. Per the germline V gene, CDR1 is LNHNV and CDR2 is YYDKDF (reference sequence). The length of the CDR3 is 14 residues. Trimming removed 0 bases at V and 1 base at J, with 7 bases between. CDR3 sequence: CATSREGHSYEQYF. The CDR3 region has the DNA TGTGCCACCAGCAGAGAAGGGCATTCCTACGAGCAGTACTTC.

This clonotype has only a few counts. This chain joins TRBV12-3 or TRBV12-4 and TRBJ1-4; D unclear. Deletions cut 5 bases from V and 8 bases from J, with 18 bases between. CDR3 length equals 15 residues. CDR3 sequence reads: CASSGQAVGMEKLFF. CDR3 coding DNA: TGTGCCAGCAGTGGGCAGGCTGTCGGAATGGAAAAACTGTTTTTT.

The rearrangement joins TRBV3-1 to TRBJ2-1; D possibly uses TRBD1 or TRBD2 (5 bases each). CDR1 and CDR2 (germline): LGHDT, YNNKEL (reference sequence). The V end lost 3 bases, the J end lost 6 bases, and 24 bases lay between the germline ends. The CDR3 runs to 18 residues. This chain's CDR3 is CASSHPGRAQPRLNEQFF. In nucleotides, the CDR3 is TGTGCCAGCAGCCACCCGGGACGAGCTCAACCCCGACTCAATGAGCAGTTCTTC.

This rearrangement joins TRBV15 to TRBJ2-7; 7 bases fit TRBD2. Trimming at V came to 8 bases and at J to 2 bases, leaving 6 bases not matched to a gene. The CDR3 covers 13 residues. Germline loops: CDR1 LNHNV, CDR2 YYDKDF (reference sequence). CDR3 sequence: CATSGGRAYEQYF. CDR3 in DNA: TGTGCCACCTCGGGGGGACGAGCCTACGAGCAGTACTTC.

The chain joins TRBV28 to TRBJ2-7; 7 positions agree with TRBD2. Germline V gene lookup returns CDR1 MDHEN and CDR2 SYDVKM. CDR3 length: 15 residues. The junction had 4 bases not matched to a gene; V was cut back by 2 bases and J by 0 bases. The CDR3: CASSLGGSGSYEQYF. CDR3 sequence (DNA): TGTGCCAGCAGTTTAGGCGGGAGCGGCTCCTACGAGCAGTACTTC.